This is a list of T cell receptor beta chains from one sample in a study of blood T cell repertoires in COVID-19. Generated by immunoSEQ multiplex PCR, the TCRdb table keeps only in-frame clones and is missing some. Of about 250,000 clones in the sample, 75% to 90% were seen once. Material for sequencing was PBMCs or T cells enriched from blood (not recorded which). All receptors come from a woman younger than 35 who had recovered from COVID-19. The CDR3 runs from the conserved cysteine through the conserved F or W. D genes are given only for firm matches. Clone size appears in some rows only: once, few, many, or a class for an expanded clone.

V: TRBV25-1; D: TRBD1; size: few; J: TRBJ2-7; CDR3: CASSAPGQGEQYF; DNA: TGTGCCAGCAGTGCCCCCGGACAGGGCGAGCAGTACTTC
V: TRBV6-5; D: .; size: once; J: TRBJ1-5; CDR3: CASSYSQAPPQHF; DNA: TGTGCCAGCAGTTATTCCCAAGCCCCGCCCCAGCATTTT
V: TRBV19; D: .; size: .; J: TRBJ2-3; CDR3: CASTTRSTDTQYF; DNA: TGTGCCAGTACGACTAGGAGCACAGATACGCAGTATTTT
V: TRBV4-2; D: TRBD1; size: .; J: TRBJ1-2; CDR3: CASSQDRQGYNYGYTF; DNA: TGTGCCAGCAGCCAAGATCGACAGGGCTATAACTATGGCTACACCTTC
V: TRBV6-4; D: .; size: few; J: TRBJ2-2; CDR3: CASSDSGRENTGELFF; DNA: TGTGCCAGCAGTGACTCGGGGCGGGAGAACACCGGGGAGCTGTTTTTT
V: TRBV29-1; D: .; size: .; J: TRBJ2-5; CDR3: CSVNGQGQLYQETQYF; DNA: TGCAGCGTGAACGGGCAAGGACAGCTATACCAAGAGACCCAGTACTTC
V: TRBV24-1; D: .; size: .; J: TRBJ2-7; CDR3: CATSEGTGYEQYF; DNA: TGTGCCACCAGTGAGGGGACTGGCTACGAGCAGTACTTC
V: TRBV11-2; D: .; size: .; J: TRBJ1-3; CDR3: CASSLGATVWSGNTIYF; DNA: TGTGCCAGCAGCTTAGGTGCGACAGTGTGGTCTGGAAACACCATATATTTT
V: TRBV4-1; D: TRBD1; size: .; J: TRBJ1-5; CDR3: CASSQDRTGGNQPQHF; DNA: TGCGCCAGCAGCCAAGATCGGACAGGGGGCAATCAGCCCCAGCATTTT
V: TRBV6-2/TRBV6-3; D: .; size: .; J: TRBJ1-5; CDR3: CASSYFVAGARQPQHF; DNA: TGTGCCAGCAGTTATTTTGTTGCGGGGGCACGGCAGCCCCAGCATTTT
V: TRBV4-2; D: TRBD1; size: .; J: TRBJ1-1; CDR3: CASSQVAGGDTEAFF; DNA: TGTGCCAGCAGCCAGGTGGCAGGGGGCGACACTGAAGCTTTCTTT
V: TRBV6-5; D: .; size: .; J: TRBJ1-2; CDR3: CASSYSTSVGVNGYTF; DNA: TGTGCCAGCAGTTACTCGACCTCGGTAGGAGTGAATGGCTACACCTTC
V: TRBV6-1; D: TRBD1; size: .; J: TRBJ1-6; CDR3: CASSDGTGFWNSPLHF; DNA: TGTGCCAGCAGTGACGGGACAGGGTTTTGGAATTCACCCCTCCACTTT
V: TRBV7-2; D: TRBD2; size: .; J: TRBJ2-3; CDR3: CASSPSGGAADTQYF; DNA: TGTGCCAGCAGCCCGAGCGGGGGGGCAGCAGATACGCAGTATTTT
V: TRBV19; D: TRBD1; size: .; J: TRBJ1-2; CDR3: CASRDRGGYGYTF; DNA: TGTGCCTCGAGGGACAGGGGAGGGTATGGCTACACCTTC
V: TRBV11-2; D: .; size: .; J: TRBJ2-1; CDR3: CASSLVPGEEFF; DNA: TGTGCCAGCAGCTTAGTGCCGGGGGAGGAGTTCTTC
V: TRBV9; D: TRBD1; size: .; J: TRBJ1-1; CDR3: CASSATGLSEAFF; DNA: TGTGCCAGCAGCGCGACAGGGTTGTCTGAAGCTTTCTTT
V: TRBV19; D: TRBD1; size: .; J: TRBJ1-5; CDR3: CAGSGGPNQPQHF; DNA: TGTGCCGGCTCAGGGGGCCCAAATCAGCCCCAGCATTTT
V: TRBV28; D: .; size: .; J: TRBJ2-3; CDR3: CASSPFSADTQYF; DNA: TGTGCCAGCAGTCCATTTAGCGCAGATACGCAGTATTTT
V: TRBV10-3; D: TRBD1; size: .; J: TRBJ2-7; CDR3: CAISAAGGSYEQYF; DNA: TGTGCCATCAGTGCGGCAGGGGGCTCCTACGAGCAGTACTTC
V: TRBV9; D: TRBD2; size: .; J: TRBJ2-1; CDR3: CASSPRLAGDNEQFF; DNA: TGTGCCAGCAGCCCTAGGCTAGCGGGGGACAATGAGCAGTTCTTC
V: TRBV4-1; D: TRBD1; size: .; J: TRBJ2-2; CDR3: CASSSTDGQGRSGELFF; DNA: TGCGCCAGCAGCTCCACCGATGGACAGGGAAGGTCCGGGGAGCTGTTTTTT
V: TRBV6-6; D: TRBD1; size: .; J: TRBJ1-1; CDR3: CASSLTGSSPNTEAFF; DNA: TGTGCCAGCAGTCTGACAGGGTCATCGCCGAACACTGAAGCTTTCTTT
V: TRBV4-1; D: .; size: .; J: TRBJ1-3; CDR3: CASSQDPGGARNTIYF; DNA: TGCGCCAGCAGCCAAGATCCGGGGGGCGCGCGAAACACCATATATTTT
V: TRBV19; D: .; size: .; J: TRBJ2-6; CDR3: CASSDSSGANVLTF; DNA: TGTGCCAGTAGCGACAGCTCTGGGGCCAACGTCCTGACTTTC
V: TRBV12-3/TRBV12-4; D: .; size: few; J: TRBJ2-7; CDR3: CASTNYYEQYF; DNA: TGTGCCAGCACCAACTACTACGAGCAGTACTTC
V: TRBV19; D: .; size: .; J: TRBJ1-1; CDR3: CASSIVGDSEAFF; DNA: TGTGCCAGTAGTATAGTGGGGGACTCTGAAGCTTTCTTT
V: TRBV6-5; D: .; size: .; J: TRBJ2-3; CDR3: CASSYSVGGATDTQYF; DNA: TGTGCCAGCAGTTACTCGGTAGGGGGAGCAACAGATACGCAGTATTTT
V: TRBV7-2; D: .; size: .; J: TRBJ2-5; CDR3: CASCLRPGGHQETQYF; DNA: TGTGCCAGCTGCCTTCGCCCCGGGGGGCACCAAGAGACCCAGTACTTC
V: TRBV5-1; D: TRBD2; size: once; J: TRBJ2-1; CDR3: CASSLGSGSSYNEQFF; DNA: TGCGCCAGCAGCTTGGGGAGCGGGAGCTCCTACAATGAGCAGTTCTTC
V: TRBV19; D: .; size: .; J: TRBJ1-2; CDR3: CASSIPNRVNYGYTF; DNA: TGTGCCAGTAGTATCCCCAACAGGGTGAACTATGGCTACACCTTC
V: TRBV30; D: .; size: .; J: TRBJ1-5; CDR3: CAWSFTRGKQPQHF; DNA: TGTGCCTGGAGTTTCACCAGGGGAAAGCAGCCCCAGCATTTT
V: TRBV2; D: TRBD1; size: .; J: TRBJ1-5; CDR3: CASREGQRSNQPQHF; DNA: TGTGCCAGCAGGGAGGGACAGCGGAGCAATCAGCCCCAGCATTTT
V: TRBV6-5; D: .; size: .; J: TRBJ1-2; CDR3: CAVGREDYGYTF; DNA: TGTGCCGTGGGCAGGGAGGACTATGGCTACACCTTC
V: TRBV7-2; D: .; size: .; J: TRBJ1-5; CDR3: CASSFRGFSHSNQPQHF; DNA: TGTGCCAGCAGCTTCAGGGGTTTTAGCCATAGCAATCAGCCCCAGCATTTT
V: TRBV15; D: .; size: .; J: TRBJ1-2; CDR3: CATSRDIRQGFDYGYTF; DNA: TGTGCCACCAGCAGAGATATAAGGCAGGGCTTTGACTATGGCTACACCTTC
V: TRBV19; D: .; size: .; J: TRBJ1-1; CDR3: CASGLEPTEAFF; DNA: TGTGCCAGTGGACTGGAGCCCACTGAAGCTTTCTTT
V: TRBV3-1/TRBV3-2; D: .; size: .; J: TRBJ2-5; CDR3: CASSHWEAEETQYF; DNA: TGTGCCAGCAGCCATTGGGAAGCGGAAGAGACCCAGTACTTC
V: TRBV5-1; D: .; size: .; J: TRBJ2-7; CDR3: CASSLDRVTYEQYF; DNA: TGCGCCAGCAGCTTGGACAGGGTAACCTACGAGCAGTACTTC
V: TRBV9; D: TRBD1; size: .; J: TRBJ1-1; CDR3: CASSAEGARTEAFF; DNA: TGTGCCAGCAGCGCCGAGGGGGCTAGGACTGAAGCTTTCTTT
V: TRBV7-3; D: TRBD1; size: .; J: TRBJ1-2; CDR3: CASSQDREQGYTF; DNA: TGTGCCAGCAGCCAAGACAGGGAACAGGGCTACACCTTC
V: TRBV5-5; D: .; size: .; J: TRBJ1-4; CDR3: CASSLTALATNEKLFF; DNA: TGTGCCAGCAGCTTGACAGCCCTTGCAACTAATGAAAAACTGTTTTTT
V: TRBV9; D: .; size: .; J: TRBJ2-5; CDR3: CASGNGGQETQYF; DNA: TGTGCCAGCGGAAACGGGGGCCAAGAGACCCAGTACTTC
V: TRBV28; D: TRBD1; size: once; J: TRBJ1-4; CDR3: CASSPPGTGTKKLFF; DNA: TGTGCCAGCAGTCCCCCCGGGACAGGGACCAAAAAACTGTTTTTT
V: TRBV10-2; D: TRBD1; size: .; J: TRBJ2-2; CDR3: CASSESTGPGELFF; DNA: TGCGCCAGCAGTGAGTCGACAGGGCCCGGGGAGCTGTTTTTT
V: TRBV7-7; D: .; size: few; J: TRBJ2-7; CDR3: CASSAGTGSYEQYF; DNA: TGTGCTAGCAGTGCCGGTACAGGGAGCTACGAGCAGTACTTC
V: TRBV15; D: .; size: .; J: TRBJ1-3; CDR3: CATSRDLGNTIYF; DNA: TGTGCCACCAGCAGAGATCTCGGAAACACCATATATTTT
V: TRBV27; D: .; size: .; J: TRBJ1-1; CDR3: CASSLQGGTEAFF; DNA: TGTGCCAGCAGTTTACAGGGAGGAACTGAAGCTTTCTTT
V: TRBV30; D: TRBD2; size: .; J: TRBJ2-7; CDR3: CAWTLAGGHYEQYF; DNA: TGTGCCTGGACCTTAGCGGGGGGGCACTACGAGCAGTACTTC
V: TRBV9; D: TRBD1; size: once; J: TRBJ2-1; CDR3: CASSASLPGQGYNEQFF; DNA: TGTGCCAGCAGCGCCTCTTTGCCGGGACAGGGTTACAATGAGCAGTTCTTC
V: TRBV6-5; D: TRBD2; size: .; J: TRBJ2-3; CDR3: CASSPRLAADTQYF; DNA: TGTGCCAGCAGCCCCAGACTAGCCGCAGATACGCAGTATTTT
V: TRBV9; D: .; size: .; J: TRBJ1-2; CDR3: CASSSGTTPYGYTF; DNA: TGTGCCAGCAGCTCCGGGACAACTCCTTATGGCTACACCTTC
V: TRBV7-8; D: TRBD2; size: .; J: TRBJ2-7; CDR3: CASSKVAGAFYEQYF; DNA: TGTGCCAGCAGCAAGGTAGCGGGGGCGTTCTACGAGCAGTACTTC